This TCR beta chain comes out of a study of CXCR3-negative and CXCR3-positive naive CD8 T cells. Study-level points and caveats: Whereas both naive subsets had comparably high diversity, memory CD8+ cells had much lower diversity. Naive CXCR3-negative cells resembled naive CXCR3-positive cells in TRBV-TRBJ usage; memory cells differed. With CXCR3 expression partially decreased after cryopreservation, most assays relied on fresh PBMCs.

Naive CD8+ T cells showed CD45RO-CCR7+CD27+CD95-. Carrying UMI labels, the TRB cDNA libraries were prepared through 5' RACE. TCRdb reprocessed the 5' RACE reads, with one entry per CDR3 protein and no DNA. This repertoire includes around 90,000 distinct CDR3 sequences. Note on this clonotype: What it binds is unknown.

This TCR was sampled from a human donor in good health. Some clones in this sample may be carry-over from other donors' samples. Sample: naive CXCR3- CD8+ T cells from blood. Described subset: CD45RO-CCR7+CD27+CD95- naive CD8+ T cells lacking CXCR3 (TNR3-).

CDR3 sequence: CASSLGQTSTYEQYF. The chain is built from TRBV7-9 and TRBJ2-7. Germline V gene lookup returns CDR1 SEHNR and CDR2 FQNEAQ (reference sequence). The CDR3 is 15 residues long.